A selection of T cell receptor beta chains follows, all from one sample in a study of blood T cells in healthy people across ages. TCRdb redid the calling of the 5' RACE reads with MiXCR, one entry per CDR3 protein. The sample has 450,000 to 700,000 distinct CDR3 sequences; approximately 27% are singletons. The source material was blood. Every receptor here comes from a woman between 65 and 79 years old in good health. The CDR3 runs from the conserved cysteine through the conserved F or W. D genes are given only for firm matches. The size entry is marked missing in some rows and otherwise reads once, few, many or a size class.

>-|few|TRBJ1-1|TRBV5-1
TGCGCCAGCTCGCAGACAAGTAGCATGAACACTGAGGCTTTCTTT
CASSQTSSMNTEAFF
>-|many|TRBJ1-2|TRBV20-1
TGCAGTGCCCGGGGGGACAACTATGGCTACACCTTC
CSARGDNYGYTF
>TRBD2|few|TRBJ2-5|TRBV20-1
TGCAGTGCCCAGCCCCTAGCGGGGGGGACCCAAGAGACCCAGTACTTC
CSAQPLAGGTQETQYF
>-|-|TRBJ2-7|TRBV6-1
TGTGCCAGCAGTGAGAGTAGGGCCTTATCGGGCGAGCAGTACTTC
CASSESRALSGEQYF
>-|few|TRBJ2-6|TRBV3-1
TGTGCCAGCAGCCCCGCCTTCTCTGGGGCCAACGTCCTGACTTTC
CASSPAFSGANVLTF
>-|-|TRBJ1-1|TRBV5-1
TGCGCCAGCAGGTTAGGGTACGGGGGAAACACTGAAGCTTTCTTT
CASRLGYGGNTEAFF
>-|once|TRBJ1-3|TRBV20-1
TGCAGTGCTAGAGATCAGTCCCAGGCTAGAAACACCATATATTTT
CSARDQSQARNTIYF
>-|-|TRBJ1-1|TRBV4-3
TGCGCCAGCACCCTAACAGGGCACACTGAAGCTTTCTTT
CASTLTGHTEAFF
>-|few|TRBJ2-5|TRBV20-1
TGCAGTGCTTACCTTAGCGGACCTCGGGAGACCCAGTACTTC
CSAYLSGPRETQYF
>-|-|TRBJ2-5|TRBV14
TGTGCCAGCAGCCAAGAAGTAAGGGAGTCCCAGTACTTC
CASSQEVRESQYF
>TRBD1|-|TRBJ2-7|TRBV6-2/TRBV6-3
TGTGCCAGGATCAGACAGGGAAACGAGCAGTACTTC
CARIRQGNEQYF
>-|-|TRBJ2-7|TRBV20-1
TGCAGTGCTAACAGAGGGACCTACGAGCAGTACTTC
CSANRGTYEQYF
>-|few|TRBJ2-7|TRBV14
TGTGCCAGCAGCCGACCGGACAGCTACGAGCAGTACTTC
CASSRPDSYEQYF
>TRBD2|-|TRBJ2-5|TRBV24-1
TGTGCCACCGAAACAGGTAGCGGGGAAGAGACCCAGTACTTC
CATETGSGEETQYF
>-|-|TRBJ2-3|TRBV18
TGTGCCAGCTCACCACCGTACAGCACAGATACGCAGTATTTT
CASSPPYSTDTQYF